This T cell receptor (beta chain) was sequenced in a study of T cells in women clearing cervical HPV infection. As for the study in general: Donors had HPV16-related CIN3 or worse; 2 had invasive cancer.

This CDR3 is 16 amino acids long. V gave up 4 bases and J gave up 4 bases; unmatched junction bases: 9. Per germline, CDR1 SGHRS and CDR2 YFSETQ. The protocol was immunoSEQ multiplex PCR, while the TCRdb copy is restricted to in-frame clones and leaves out a portion. The repertoire table contains tens of thousands of clones. Findings and caveats of the study: It is unknown whether associations predate infection; no effector/memory or HPV-specific sorting.

To note about this clone: Antigen unknown. The read comes to an end 3 residues before the CDR3 does, leaving the germline J gene to fill in the end.

The sample was blood buffy coat. This TCR came from a woman between 18 and 70 years old with a cervical HPV16 infection that either progressed to CIN3+ or cleared (not recorded which). This chain connects TRBV5-1 to TRBJ2-1, with 9 bases lining up with TRBD2. This chain's CDR3 is CASSEAGTSPYNEQFF. CDR3 DNA, as far as it was read: TGCGCCAGCAGCGAGGCAGGGACTAGCCCTTACAATGAG.